The 24 T cell receptor beta chains below come from one sample, sequenced in a study of T-cell reconstitution after alpha-beta-depleted transplantation in children. Preparation of the TCRbeta library was carried out with unique molecular identifiers. TCRdb re-called the PCR reads through MiXCR, storing one row per CDR3 protein. This table holds some 600,000 distinct CDR3 sequences, 10% to 15% found once. This sample comprised PBMCs, mostly from graft donor cells, obtained 360 days after TCRalphabeta/CD19-depleted stem cell transplant. Receptors were obtained from a male patient aged 10-17 years who had a stem cell transplant for acute myeloid leukemia, so the T cells may come from the graft donor.

The V and J genes are TRBV11-2 and TRBJ2-1; D is possibly TRBD2 (6 bases). CDR3 size: 12 residues. V was pared by 5 bases and J by 12 bases, with 14 bases between. Germline CDR1 and CDR2: SGHAT and FQNNGV. CDR3 amino acids: CASSLSGVGQFF. The CDR3 region has the DNA TGTGCCAGCAGCCTTTCGGGAGTTGGGCAGTTCTTC.

The V gene is TRBV12-3 or TRBV12-4, the J gene TRBJ1-5; 11 bases agree with TRBD1. CDR3 size: 18 residues. The ends lost 6 bases at V and 3 bases at J; junction bases unmatched: 13. CDR3 DNA sequence: TGTGCCAGCAGCGCCCTCCCGGGACAGGGGGTGTTCAATCAGCCCCAGCATTTT. Protein sequence: CASSALPGQGVFNQPQHF.

This rearrangement joins TRBV20-1 to TRBJ2-4; D may be TRBD1 (5 bases). This CDR3 spans 15 amino acids. CDR1 DFQATT and CDR2 SNEGSKA come from the germline V gene (reference sequence). With 5 bases removed from V and 3 bases from J, the gap between germline ends came to 17 bases. The CDR3 here is CSACPQGWIKNIQYF. Here the CDR3 DNA reads TGCAGTGCTTGTCCCCAGGGTTGGATCAAAAACATTCAGTACTTC.

There are a few counts of this clonotype. The gene calls are TRBV20-1 and TRBJ2-1; TRBD2 aligns across 8 bases. With 0 bases clipped from V and 5 bases from J, the junction kept 6 bases outside the gene matches. The CDR3 spans 15 residues. Germline CDR1 is DFQATT and CDR2 is SNEGSKA (reference sequence). The CDR3, as DNA: TGCAGTGCTAGAGATATGGTAGCGGGAAACAATGAGCAGTTCTTC. Translation: CSARDMVAGNNEQFF.

The rearrangement joins TRBV18 to TRBJ2-7; D may be TRBD1 (8 bases). CDR3 length: 15 residues. Trimming left V 6 bases short and J 5 bases short, with 20 bases between. CDR1 KGHSH and CDR2 LQKENI come from the germline V gene. This chain's CDR3 is CASSIAGGAGDEQYF. The CDR3 nucleotides read TGTGCCAGCTCGATCGCAGGGGGCGCGGGGGACGAGCAGTACTTC. Looking up the rest from reference TRBV18 and TRBJ2-7 gives the full variable domain: NAGVMQNPRHLVRRRGQEARLRCSPMKGHSHVYWYRQLPEEGLKFMVYLQKENIIDESGMPKERFSAEFPKEGPSILRIQQVVRGDSAAYFCASSIAGGAGDEQYFGPGTRLTVT.

This clonotype was detected a few times. This chain uses TRBV12-3 or TRBV12-4 with TRBJ2-4, with D maybe TRBD2 (6 bases). The CDR3 runs to 14 residues. V was shortened by 4 bases and J by 3 bases, with 10 bases between the two germline ends. CDR3 residues: CASSWRVGKNIQYF. As DNA, the CDR3 is TGTGCCAGCAGTTGGAGGGTGGGCAAAAACATTCAGTACTTC.

In regard to this clonotype: This could be a read error, since a much larger clone is one nucleotide away. The rearrangement joins TRBV11-3 to TRBJ2-1, with TRBD2 matching over 11 bases. This CDR3 region has 16 residues. V was clipped by 5 bases and J by 7 bases; unmatched bases: 10. Germline lookup yields CDR1 SGHNT and CDR2 YENEEA. The CDR3 protein is CASSRIGTSGGNEQFF. CDR3 nucleotides: TGTGCCAGCAGCCGCATCGGGACTAGCGGAGGGAATGAGCAGTTCTTC.

In this sample, this clonotype turned up a few times. The genes are TRBV7-8 and TRBJ2-1, with 8 bases lining up with TRBD1. CDR1 and CDR2 from the germline V gene are SGHVS and FQNEAQ. The CDR3 loop spans 16 amino acids. The V and J ends lost 1 base and 4 bases, in that order; junction bases with no gene match: 6. CDR3 residues: CASSLERQGFYNEQFF. The CDR3, as DNA: TGTGCCAGCAGCTTAGAGAGACAGGGGTTTTACAATGAGCAGTTCTTC.

V and J are TRBV6-1 and TRBJ2-7; 8 positions agree with TRBD1. The length of the CDR3 is 18 residues. With 5 bases clipped from V and 6 bases from J, the junction kept 21 bases outside the gene matches. Germline CDR1 is MNHNS and CDR2 is SASEGT. This CDR3 reads CASSRDLLTGALSGEQYF. In DNA form, the CDR3 reads TGTGCCAGCAGTCGCGACCTCCTGACAGGGGCCCTTTCGGGCGAGCAGTACTTC.

This clonotype was observed a few times. The J gene is TRBJ2-7, the V gene TRBV7-6; 9 nucleotides match TRBD1. The junction had 15 bases not matched to a gene; V was cut back by 5 bases and J by 7 bases. The CDR3 extends over 16 amino acids. CDR1 is SGHVS and CDR2 is FNYEAQ in the germline V gene. In DNA form, the CDR3 reads TGTGCCAGCAGCCAACCGGGACAGGGAATTGTTTGGGAGCAGTACTTC. The encoded protein is CASSQPGQGIVWEQYF.

The V and J genes are TRBV6-1 and TRBJ2-1; 15 bases agree with TRBD2. Germline CDR1 is MNHNS and CDR2 is SASEGT. The CDR3 extends over 14 amino acids. V gave up 6 bases and J gave up 9 bases; unmatched junction bases: 3. CDR3 nucleotide sequence: TGTGCCAGCAGCCCGGGACTAGCGGGAGGTGAGCAGTTCTTC. It codes for CASSPGLAGGEQFF.

In its sample, this clonotype was seen a few times. The rearrangement joins TRBV6-5 to TRBJ2-7; 7 nucleotides align to TRBD1. Germline V gives CDR1 MNHEY, CDR2 SVGAGI. V gave up 6 bases and J gave up 6 bases; unmatched junction bases: 17. CDR3 size: 16 residues. The CDR3 sequence is CASSYALRDSGGEQYF. As DNA, the CDR3 is TGTGCCAGCAGCTACGCGTTACGGGATTCAGGGGGCGAGCAGTACTTC.

This clonotype was recorded a few times. The rearrangement joins TRBV29-1 to TRBJ2-2, with D maybe TRBD1 (6 bases). The germline V and J ends were trimmed by 0 bases and 4 bases, with 18 bases remaining between them. Germline loops: CDR1 SQVTM, CDR2 ANQGSEA. The CDR3 runs 17 residues. The CDR3, as DNA: TGCAGCGTTGAAGATCCGTGGGCTGGACAGAGCACCGGGGAGCTGTTTTTT. The encoded protein is CSVEDPWAGQSTGELFF.

Only a few counts were recorded for this clonotype. This sequence joins TRBV18 and TRBJ2-1, with TRBD1 matching 9 bases. The ends lost 0 bases at V and 7 bases at J; junction bases unmatched: 10. There are 17 residues in the CDR3. Germline V gene sequence: CDR1 KGHSH, CDR2 LQKENI. The CDR3 nucleotides are TGTGCCAGCTCACCACCTTTAGGACAGGGGAAATTGAATGAGCAGTTCTTC. Amino acid sequence: CASSPPLGQGKLNEQFF.

J is TRBJ1-2 and V is TRBV3-1; D is unresolved. The CDR3 runs to 13 residues. Per germline, CDR1 LGHDT and CDR2 YNNKEL (reference sequence). Trimming pared 1 base from V and 4 bases from J, leaving 7 bases between. Here the CDR3 reads CASSQVSSYGYTF. The CDR3 nucleotides are TGTGCCAGCAGCCAAGTGTCCAGCTATGGCTACACCTTC.

The chain employs TRBV11-2 and TRBJ2-3, with TRBD2 matching over 13 bases. The CDR3 is made up of 19 amino acids. CDR1 and CDR2 from the germline V gene are SGHAT and FQNNGV. The junction had 15 bases not matched to a gene; V was cut back by 6 bases and J by 3 bases. DNA of the CDR3: TGTGCCAGCAGAAATATCTTCATTGGGGGACTAGCGGGAACAGATACGCAGTATTTT. Amino acid sequence: CASRNIFIGGLAGTDTQYF.

The gene calls are TRBV9 and TRBJ2-2; no reliable D call. V gave up 4 bases and J gave up 0 bases, with 13 bases separating them. CDR1 is SGDLS, CDR2 YYNGEE, per germline. This CDR3 comprises 16 residues. The CDR3 loop reads CASSLGFRTNTGELFF. DNA of the CDR3: TGTGCCAGCAGCCTTGGGTTTCGGACGAACACCGGGGAGCTGTTTTTT.

This clonotype has at least ten counts. The J gene is TRBJ2-1, the V gene TRBV7-3; 9 bases line up with TRBD2. CDR3 size: 15 residues. Germline CDR1 SGHTA, CDR2 FQGTGA. V shed 1 base, J shed 6 bases, and the junction held 4 bases outside the gene matches. In DNA form, the CDR3 reads TGTGCCAGCAGCTTAAAAGCGGGAGGTGGCAATGAGCAGTTCTTC. As protein: CASSLKAGGGNEQFF.

This clonotype was seen a handful of times. The V and J genes are TRBV6-1 and TRBJ2-3; TRBD1 agrees at 12 bases. The germline V gene encodes CDR1 MNHNS and CDR2 SASEGT. The CDR3 contains 15 residues. The V segment lost 2 bases and the J segment 4 bases; nucleotides outside the gene matches: 1. The CDR3 nucleotides are TGTGCCAGCAGTGAATGGGACAGGGGGCCAGATACGCAGTATTTT. Its translation: CASSEWDRGPDTQYF.

A few counts support this clonotype. The chain couples TRBV20-1 to TRBJ2-7; 8 bases map to TRBD1. V shed 2 bases, J shed 4 bases, and the junction held 10 bases outside the gene matches. Germline lookup yields CDR1 DFQATT and CDR2 SNEGSKA (reference sequence). The length of the CDR3 is 15 residues. The CDR3 spells CSARRRAGGNYEQYF. DNA of the CDR3: TGCAGTGCTAGACGTCGGGCAGGGGGCAATTACGAGCAGTACTTC.

This clonotype was observed a few times. The chain uses TRBV10-3 and TRBJ2-7; 16 bases map to TRBD2. CDR3 length equals 17 residues. Germline CDR1 reads ENHRY; CDR2 reads SYGVKD. With 6 bases clipped from V and 0 bases from J, the junction kept 5 bases outside the gene matches. The CDR3 coding sequence is TGTGCCATCAGGCCGGGACTAGCGGGAGGGTCCTCCTACGAGCAGTACTTC. Its protein is CAIRPGLAGGSSYEQYF.

The genes are TRBV6-1 and TRBJ2-4, with 7 bases aligning to TRBD2. Germline V gene data show CDR1 as MNHNS and CDR2 as SASEGT. The CDR3 loop spans 17 amino acids. V lost 3 bases, J lost 1 base, and 9 bases stayed unmatched. CDR3 coding DNA: TGTGCCAGCAGTGATCGAAGCGGGACTTCGGCCAAAAACATTCAGTACTTC. It codes for CASSDRSGTSAKNIQYF.

The V and J genes are TRBV6-5 and TRBJ1-3; D gene ambiguous. V was clipped by 0 bases and J by 4 bases, with 10 bases between them. CDR3 length equals 15 residues. Germline CDR1 is MNHEY and CDR2 is SVGAGI. CDR3 region: CASSYSNPPGNTIYF. DNA for the CDR3: TGTGCCAGCAGTTACTCGAACCCTCCCGGAAACACCATATATTTT.

The gene calls are TRBV18 and TRBJ2-7; perhaps TRBD1 as D (6 bases). CDR3 size: 14 residues. V dropped 7 bases and J dropped 6 bases, with 19 bases sitting between them. Looked up from germline, CDR1 is KGHSH and CDR2 is LQKENI. The CDR3 bases are TGTGCCAGCTTCTCTTCACAGGGTCCAGGCGAGCAGTACTTC. This codes for CASFSSQGPGEQYF.